The clone carrying this TCR beta chain was picked up a small number of times. The sample is drawn from a study of blood T cell repertoires in COVID-19. Germline lookup yields CDR1 MGHRA and CDR2 YSYEKL. This CDR3 contains 14 residues. Trimming removed 4 bases from V and 7 bases from J; junction bases left unmatched: 5. This table comes from immunoSEQ multiplex PCR, and its TCRdb copy is limited to in-frame clones, with some not included. The sample records 70,000 or so clones, about four fifths being singletons. The sequence was obtained from a human donor in a cohort sampled during active COVID-19. The V call is TRBV4-1, the J call TRBJ2-2, with TRBD1 matching over 8 bases. Sequenced material: peripheral blood. Written as DNA, the CDR3 is TGCGCCAGCAGCCTCGCAGGGGGCGGCGGGGAGCTGTTTTTT. Translating gives CASSLAGGGGELFF.